A single sample gave rise to the 14 T cell receptor beta chains below, sequenced in a study of human CD4 T cells and Enterobacteriaceae. Assay: immunoSEQ multiplex PCR; the TCRdb copy retains only in-frame clones and omits some. The sample has about 29,000 clones; 65% to 85% are singletons. Sorting took every CD4+ cell except CD45RA+CCR7+CD95- naive cells, reaching over 95% purity. Source material: memory CD4+ T cells from blood. The receptors here all came from a human donor in good health.

This clone was observed once. This chain links TRBV7-2 with TRBJ1-1; no firm D call. V shed 2 bases and J shed 0 bases, with 10 bases lying between them. In germline, CDR1 is SGHTA, CDR2 FQGNSA. This CDR3 region has 15 residues. CDR3 DNA: TGTGCCAGCAGCTTACGTGGGCTAATGAACACTGAAGCTTTCTTT. This codes for CASSLRGLMNTEAFF. The variable domain in full, completed from reference TRBV7-2 and TRBJ1-1, reads GAGVSQSPSNKVTEKGKDVELRCDPISGHTALYWYRQSLGQGLEFLIYFQGNSAPDKSGLPSDRFSAERTGGSVSTLTIQRTQQEDSAVYLCASSLRGLMNTEAFFGQGTRLTVV.

V and J are TRBV27 and TRBJ2-7, with TRBD1 as a possible D gene (5 bases). Germline V lookup: CDR1 MNHEY, CDR2 SMNVEV (reference sequence). Trimming stripped 1 base from V and 6 bases from J, with 16 bases between. This CDR3 is built from 15 residues. CDR3 nucleotide sequence: TGTGCCAGCAGTTTATTTAGTCGTCAGGGTATCGAGCAGTACTTC. It is translated as CASSLFSRQGIEQYF.

The chain is built from TRBV10-2 and TRBJ2-3, with D tentatively TRBD2 (6 bases). The CDR3 contains 15 residues. Between the trimmed V and J ends, which lost 6 bases and 4 bases, there was a span of 17 bases. CDR1 WSHSY and CDR2 SAAADI come from the germline V gene. The DNA for the CDR3 is TGCGCCAGCAGGAAACTAGCTCAAGCCGCAGATACGCAGTATTTT. Its protein is CASRKLAQAADTQYF.

The V and J genes are TRBV30 and TRBJ2-7; 8 bases fit TRBD1. Per the germline V gene, CDR1 is GTSNPN and CDR2 is SVGIG (reference sequence). The CDR3 is 12 amino acids. Trimming took 3 bases from V and 3 from J; bases not matched to a gene: 1. CDR3 bases: TGTGCCTGGAGACAGGGGGGCTACGAGCAGTACTTC. Its translation is CAWRQGGYEQYF.

The rearrangement uses TRBV27 and TRBJ2-1; 7 bases align to TRBD2. The junction had 5 bases not matched to a gene; V was cut back by 6 bases and J by 6 bases. CDR1 MNHEY and CDR2 SMNVEV come from the germline V gene (reference sequence). The CDR3 consists of 13 residues. Written as DNA, the CDR3 is TGTGCCAGCAGCCTTACTAGCGCCAATGAGCAGTTCTTC. It yields the protein CASSLTSANEQFF.

This clone has more than one count but fewer than ten. The V gene is TRBV18, the J gene TRBJ1-1; 12 bases match TRBD1. Germline CDR1 and CDR2: KGHSH and LQKENI. This CDR3 has 14 residues. V dropped 5 bases and J dropped 4; count of bases not matched to a gene: 2. Written as DNA, the CDR3 is TGTGCCAGCTCAGTGGGACAGGGGGCCACTGAAGCTTTCTTT. Encoded protein: CASSVGQGATEAFF.

This clone was observed a handful of times. V usage is TRBV7-6 and J usage is TRBJ2-1; D is uncertain. V dropped 0 bases and J dropped 15 bases, with 12 bases sitting between them. The CDR3 loop spans 12 amino acids. Per germline, CDR1 SGHVS and CDR2 FNYEAQ. The CDR3 reads CASSLATEARFF. CDR3 bases: TGTGCCAGCAGCTTAGCGACCGAGGCCCGGTTCTTC. The full variable domain, its missing parts supplied by reference TRBV7-6 and TRBJ2-1, is GAGVSQSPRYKVTKRGQDVALRCDPISGHVSLYWYRQALGQGPEFLTYFNYEAQQDKSGLPNDRFSAERPEGSISTLTIQRTEQRDSAMYRCASSLATEARFFGPGTRLTVL.

The chain joins TRBV9 to TRBJ2-1; the match to TRBD1 covers 10 bases. CDR3 length: 15 amino acids. V shed 0 bases, J shed 6 bases, and the junction held 3 bases outside the gene matches. Germline CDR1 SGDLS, CDR2 YYNGEE. The CDR3 here is CASSVGQGAINEQFF. CDR3 DNA sequence: TGTGCCAGCAGCGTAGGACAGGGGGCCATCAATGAGCAGTTCTTC.

The J gene is TRBJ2-1, the V gene TRBV4-2, with D perhaps matching TRBD1 (5 bases). Germline values: CDR1 LGHNA, CDR2 YNFKEQ. Trimming took off 4 bases at V and 2 bases at J, with 18 bases between the two ends. There are 17 residues in the CDR3. CDR3 amino acids: CASSREGQVGPYNEQFF. CDR3 nucleotide sequence: TGTGCCAGCAGCCGCGAAGGGCAGGTGGGGCCCTACAATGAGCAGTTCTTC.

This sequence joins TRBV7-2 and TRBJ2-7; no clear D gene. CDR3 length equals 12 residues. Germline CDR1 and CDR2: SGHTA and FQGNSA. V was cut by 5 bases and J by 2 bases, with 7 bases left in between. This chain's CDR3 is CASSLTTYEQYF. The CDR3 nucleotides read TGTGCCAGCAGCCTCACTACCTACGAGCAGTACTTC.

Points on this clone: The same CDR3 can be traced to other DNA sequences in this sample. The V call is TRBV11-2, the J call TRBJ2-5; 7 nucleotides match TRBD1. CDR3 size: 13 residues. V shed 5 bases and J 5 bases; nucleotides not matched to a gene: 5. From germline, CDR1 is SGHAT and CDR2 FQNNGV. DNA for the CDR3: TGTGCCAGCAGCCGTGACAGGGCCGAGACCCAGTACTTC. It translates to CASSRDRAETQYF.

The chain is built from TRBV5-4 and TRBJ2-2; 8 bases match TRBD1. The CDR3 consists of 16 residues. Germline V lookup: CDR1 SGHNT, CDR2 YYREEE (reference sequence). After removal of 4 bases from V and 4 bases from J, the junction contained 9 bases not matched to a gene. The CDR3 here is CASSVLAGTGTGELFF. DNA for the CDR3: TGTGCCAGCAGCGTTTTAGCCGGGACAGGCACCGGGGAGCTGTTTTTT. Full variable domain (remainder filled in from reference TRBV5-4 and TRBJ2-2): ETGVTQSPTHLIKTRGQQVTLRCSSQSGHNTVSWYQQALGQGPQFIFQYYREEENGRGNFPPRFSGLQFPNYSSELNVNALELDDSALYLCASSVLAGTGTGELFFGEGSRLTVL.

The chain links TRBV29-1 to TRBJ2-1; 8 bases agree with TRBD1. CDR1 is SQVTM, CDR2 ANQGSEA, per germline. The J segment lost 8 bases and the V segment lost 4 bases, leaving 10 bases of the junction unmatched. The CDR3 runs 14 residues. The chain's CDR3 is CSVAGAQGDHEQFF. The DNA of the CDR3 is TGCAGCGTTGCCGGGGCACAGGGGGACCATGAGCAGTTCTTC.

This clone was counted a few times. CDR3 in DNA: TGTGCCAGTAGTCCTCGGACAGAATATAGCAATCAGCCCCAGCATTTT. This translates into CASSPRTEYSNQPQHF. The chain combines TRBV19 with TRBJ1-5; tentatively, D is TRBD1 (6 bases). This CDR3 region has 16 residues. Trimming removed 5 bases at V and 0 bases at J, with 14 bases between. CDR1 is LNHDA and CDR2 is SQIVND in the germline V gene (reference sequence). Complete variable domain (other parts from reference TRBV19 and TRBJ1-5): DGGITQSPKYLFRKEGQNVTLSCEQNLNHDAMYWYRQDPGQGLRLIYYSQIVNDFQKGDIAEGYSVSREKKESFPLTVTSAQKNPTAFYLCASSPRTEYSNQPQHFGDGTRLSIL.